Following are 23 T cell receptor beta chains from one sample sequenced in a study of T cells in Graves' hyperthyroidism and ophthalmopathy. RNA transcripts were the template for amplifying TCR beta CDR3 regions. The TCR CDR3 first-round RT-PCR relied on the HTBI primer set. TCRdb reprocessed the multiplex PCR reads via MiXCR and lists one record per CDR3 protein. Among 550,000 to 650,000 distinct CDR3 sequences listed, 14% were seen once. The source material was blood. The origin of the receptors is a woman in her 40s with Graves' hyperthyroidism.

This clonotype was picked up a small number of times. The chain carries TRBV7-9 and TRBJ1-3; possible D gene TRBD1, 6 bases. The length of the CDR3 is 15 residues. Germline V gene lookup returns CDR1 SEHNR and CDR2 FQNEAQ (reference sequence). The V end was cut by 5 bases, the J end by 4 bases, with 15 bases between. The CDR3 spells CASSAGGGPGNTIYF. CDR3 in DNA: TGTGCCAGCAGCGCCGGTGGGGGGCCCGGAAACACCATATATTTT. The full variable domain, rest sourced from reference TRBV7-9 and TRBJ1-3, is DTGVSQNPRHKITKRGQNVTFRCDPISEHNRLYWYRQTLGQGPEFLTYFQNEAQLEKSRLLSDRFSAERPKGSFSTLEIQRTEQGDSAMYLCASSAGGGPGNTIYFGEGSWLTVV.

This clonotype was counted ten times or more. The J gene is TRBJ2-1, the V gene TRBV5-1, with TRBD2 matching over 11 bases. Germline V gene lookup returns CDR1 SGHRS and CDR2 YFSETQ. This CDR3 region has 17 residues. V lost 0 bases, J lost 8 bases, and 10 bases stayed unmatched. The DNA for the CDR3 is TGCGCCAGCAGCTTGGCCACTAGCGGGAGTCGGTTGGATGAGCAGTTCTTC. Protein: CASSLATSGSRLDEQFF. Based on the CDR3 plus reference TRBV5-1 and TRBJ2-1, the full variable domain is KAGVTQTPRYLIKTRGQQVTLSCSPISGHRSVSWYQQTPGQGLQFLFEYFSETQRNKGNFPGRFSGRQFSNSRSEMNVSTLELGDSALYLCASSLATSGSRLDEQFFGPGTRLTVL.

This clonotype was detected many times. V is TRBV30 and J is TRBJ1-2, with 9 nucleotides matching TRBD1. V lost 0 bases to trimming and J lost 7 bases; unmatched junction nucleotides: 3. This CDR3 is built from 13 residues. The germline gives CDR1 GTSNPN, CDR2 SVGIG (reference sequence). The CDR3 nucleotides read TGTGCCTGGAGTGTAACGGGACAGGGTGGCTACACCTTC. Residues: CAWSVTGQGGYTF.

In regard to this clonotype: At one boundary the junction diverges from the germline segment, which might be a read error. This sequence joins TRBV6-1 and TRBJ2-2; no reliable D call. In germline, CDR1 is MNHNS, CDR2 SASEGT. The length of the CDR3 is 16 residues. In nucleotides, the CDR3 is TGCGCCAGCAGTGAGTCGTCGCCGGCGAACACCGGGGAGCTGTTTTTT. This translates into CASSESSPANTGELFF.

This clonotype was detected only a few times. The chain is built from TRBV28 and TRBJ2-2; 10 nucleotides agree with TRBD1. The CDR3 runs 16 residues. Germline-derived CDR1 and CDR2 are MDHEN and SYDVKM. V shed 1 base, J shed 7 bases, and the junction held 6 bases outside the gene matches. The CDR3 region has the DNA TGTGCCAGCAGTTTATCGGGACAGGGGACTATCGGGGAGCTGTTTTTT. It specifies CASSLSGQGTIGELFF.

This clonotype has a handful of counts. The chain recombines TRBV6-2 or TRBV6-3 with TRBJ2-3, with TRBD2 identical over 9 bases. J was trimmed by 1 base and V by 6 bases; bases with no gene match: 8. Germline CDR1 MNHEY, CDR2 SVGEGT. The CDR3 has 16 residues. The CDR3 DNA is TGTGCCAGCAGGCATTCGTCTAGCGGGGGCACAGATACGCAGTATTTT. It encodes CASRHSSSGGTDTQYF.

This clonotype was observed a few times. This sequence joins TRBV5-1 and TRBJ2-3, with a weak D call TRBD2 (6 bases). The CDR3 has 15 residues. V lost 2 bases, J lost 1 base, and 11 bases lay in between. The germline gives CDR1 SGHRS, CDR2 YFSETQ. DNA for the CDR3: TGCGCCAGCAGCTTTTCTAGCGCGCGCACAGATACGCAGTATTTT. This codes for CASSFSSARTDTQYF.

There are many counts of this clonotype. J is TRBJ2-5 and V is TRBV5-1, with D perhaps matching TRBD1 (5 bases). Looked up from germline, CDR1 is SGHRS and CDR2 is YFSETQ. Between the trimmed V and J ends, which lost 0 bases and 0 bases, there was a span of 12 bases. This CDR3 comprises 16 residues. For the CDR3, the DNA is TGCGCCAGCAGCTTGGGCGTGACAGCGTACCAAGAGACCCAGTACTTC. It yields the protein CASSLGVTAYQETQYF.

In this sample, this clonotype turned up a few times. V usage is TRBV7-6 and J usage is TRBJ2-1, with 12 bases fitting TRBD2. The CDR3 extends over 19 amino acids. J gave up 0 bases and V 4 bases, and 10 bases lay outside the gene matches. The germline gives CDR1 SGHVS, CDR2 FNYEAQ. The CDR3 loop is CASSSKTSGSEGSYNEQFF. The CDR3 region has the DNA TGTGCCAGCAGCTCAAAGACTAGCGGGAGTGAGGGCTCCTACAATGAGCAGTTCTTC.

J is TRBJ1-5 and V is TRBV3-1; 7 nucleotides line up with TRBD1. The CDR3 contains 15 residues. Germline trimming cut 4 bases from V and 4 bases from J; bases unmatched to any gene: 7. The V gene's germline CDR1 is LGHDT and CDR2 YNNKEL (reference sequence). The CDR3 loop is CASSPNLQGNQPQHF. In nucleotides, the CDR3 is TGTGCCAGCAGCCCGAACCTACAGGGGAATCAGCCCCAGCATTTT.

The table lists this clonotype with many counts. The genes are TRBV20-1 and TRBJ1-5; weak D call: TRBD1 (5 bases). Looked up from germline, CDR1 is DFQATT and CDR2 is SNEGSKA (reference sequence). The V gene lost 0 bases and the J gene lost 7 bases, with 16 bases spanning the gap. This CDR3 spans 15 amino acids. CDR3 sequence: CSARDMRGREQPQHF. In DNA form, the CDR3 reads TGCAGTGCTAGAGATATGAGGGGACGGGAACAGCCCCAGCATTTT.

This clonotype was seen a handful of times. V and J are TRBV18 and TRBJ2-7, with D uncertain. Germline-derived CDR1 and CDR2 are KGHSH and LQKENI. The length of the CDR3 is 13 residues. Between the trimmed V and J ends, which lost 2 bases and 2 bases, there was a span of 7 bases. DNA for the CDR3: TGTGCCAGCTCACCAGAGACTCCCTACGAGCAGTACTTC. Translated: CASSPETPYEQYF.

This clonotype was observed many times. In nucleotides, the CDR3 is TGTGCCAGCAGCTTATTACGGGAGGGCCTTAGGGGTGAGCAGTTCTTC. Translation gives CASSLLREGLRGEQFF. The chain has TRBV7-9 and TRBJ2-1; 8 bases line up with TRBD2. V lost 2 bases and J lost 9; bases outside the gene matches: 12. The CDR3 consists of 16 residues. Germline values: CDR1 SEHNR, CDR2 FQNEAQ (reference sequence).

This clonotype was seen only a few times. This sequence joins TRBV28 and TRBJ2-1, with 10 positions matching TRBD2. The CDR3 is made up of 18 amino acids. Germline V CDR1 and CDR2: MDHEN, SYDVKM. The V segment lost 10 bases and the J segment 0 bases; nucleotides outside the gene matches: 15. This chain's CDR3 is CATQSGRAALGSYNEQFF. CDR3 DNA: TGTGCCACCCAAAGCGGGAGGGCCGCTCTGGGCTCCTACAATGAGCAGTTCTTC. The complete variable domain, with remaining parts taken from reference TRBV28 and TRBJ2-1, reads DVKVTQSSRYLVKRTGEKVFLECVQDMDHENMFWYRQDPGLGLRLIYFSYDVKMKEKGDIPEGYSVSREKKERFSLILESASTNQTSMYLCATQSGRAALGSYNEQFFGPGTRLTVL.

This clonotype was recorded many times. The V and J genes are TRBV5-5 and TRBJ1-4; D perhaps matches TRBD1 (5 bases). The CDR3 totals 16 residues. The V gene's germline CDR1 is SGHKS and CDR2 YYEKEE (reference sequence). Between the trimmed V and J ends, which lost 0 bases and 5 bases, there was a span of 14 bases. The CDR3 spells CASSLVHWEGNEKLFF. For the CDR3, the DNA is TGTGCCAGCAGCTTGGTACATTGGGAGGGGAATGAAAAACTGTTTTTT.

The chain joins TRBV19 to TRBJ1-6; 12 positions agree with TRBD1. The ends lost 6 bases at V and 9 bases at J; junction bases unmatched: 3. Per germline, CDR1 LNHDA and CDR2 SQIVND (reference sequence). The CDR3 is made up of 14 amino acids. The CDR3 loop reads CASRGQGARSPLHF. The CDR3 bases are TGTGCCAGTAGGGGACAGGGGGCACGTTCACCCCTCCACTTT.

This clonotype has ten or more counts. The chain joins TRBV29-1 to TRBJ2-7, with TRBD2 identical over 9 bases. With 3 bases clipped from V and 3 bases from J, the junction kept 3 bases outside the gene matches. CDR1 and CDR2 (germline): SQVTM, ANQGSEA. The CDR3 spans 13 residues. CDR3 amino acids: CSVETSGYYEQYF. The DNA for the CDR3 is TGCAGCGTTGAGACTAGCGGATACTACGAGCAGTACTTC.

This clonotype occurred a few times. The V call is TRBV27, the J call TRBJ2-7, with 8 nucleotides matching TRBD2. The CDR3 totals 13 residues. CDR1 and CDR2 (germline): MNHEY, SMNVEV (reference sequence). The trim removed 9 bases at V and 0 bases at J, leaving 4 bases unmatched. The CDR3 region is CASREGLSYEQYF. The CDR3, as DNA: TGTGCCAGTCGGGAGGGCCTCTCCTACGAGCAGTACTTC.

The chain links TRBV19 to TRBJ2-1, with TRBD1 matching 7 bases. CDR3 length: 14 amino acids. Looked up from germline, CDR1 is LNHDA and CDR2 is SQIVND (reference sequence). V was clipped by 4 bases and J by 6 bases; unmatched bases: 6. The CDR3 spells CASSTGPGGNEQFF. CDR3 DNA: TGTGCCAGTAGTACAGGACCAGGGGGCAATGAGCAGTTCTTC.

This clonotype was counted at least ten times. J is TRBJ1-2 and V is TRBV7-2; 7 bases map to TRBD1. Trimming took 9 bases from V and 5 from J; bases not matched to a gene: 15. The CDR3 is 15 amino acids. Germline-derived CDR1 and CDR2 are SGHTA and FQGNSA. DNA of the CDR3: TGTGCCAGTAACAGGGTAGGGGGCGAGGTGTATGGCTACACCTTC. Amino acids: CASNRVGGEVYGYTF.

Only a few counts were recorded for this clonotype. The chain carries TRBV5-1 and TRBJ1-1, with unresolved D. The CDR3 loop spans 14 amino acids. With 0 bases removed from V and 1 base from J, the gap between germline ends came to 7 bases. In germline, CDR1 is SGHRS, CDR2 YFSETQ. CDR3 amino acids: CASSLAEANTEAFF. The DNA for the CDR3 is TGCGCCAGCAGCTTGGCCGAGGCGAACACTGAAGCTTTCTTT.

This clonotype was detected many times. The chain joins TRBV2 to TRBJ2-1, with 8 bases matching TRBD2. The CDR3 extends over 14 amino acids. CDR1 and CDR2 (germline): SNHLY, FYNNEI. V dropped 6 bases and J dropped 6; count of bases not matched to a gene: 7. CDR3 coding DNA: TGTGCCAGCAGGAGCGGGAGAGGTGGCAATGAGCAGTTCTTC. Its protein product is CASRSGRGGNEQFF.

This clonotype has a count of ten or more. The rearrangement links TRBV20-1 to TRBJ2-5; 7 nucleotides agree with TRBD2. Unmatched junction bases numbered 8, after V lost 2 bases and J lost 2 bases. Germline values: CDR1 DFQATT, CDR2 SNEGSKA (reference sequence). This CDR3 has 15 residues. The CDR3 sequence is CSARPLAEIQETQYF. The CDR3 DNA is TGCAGTGCTAGACCCCTAGCGGAGATACAAGAGACCCAGTACTTC.